The clone carrying this T cell receptor (beta chain) showed up just a few times. What it binds is unknown. Libraries of TCR beta came from quantitative 5'-RACE with molecular barcodes. TCRdb fed the 5' RACE reads into MiXCR, producing one record per CDR3 protein. The top ten hold around 30% of the sample, which has about 250,000 distinct CDR3 sequences, 15% to 20% seen once. The germline V gene encodes CDR1 MDHEN and CDR2 SYDVKM. The CDR3 has 16 residues. V was trimmed by 7 bases and J by 8 bases, leaving 24 bases between them. The data belong to a study of CD8 T cells in ankylosing spondylitis. The study, taken as a whole, reports: It appeared that ankylosing spondylitis blood was characterized by a TCR beta motif of several highly homologous variants.

This clonotype was obtained from a male donor with ankylosing spondylitis or in good health (not recorded which). Sequenced material: blood, either unsorted or a sorted T cell fraction (not recorded which). This chain connects TRBV28 to TRBJ2-1, with a weak D call TRBD2 (6 bases). For the CDR3, the DNA is TGTGCCAGCAATCCTGGGACTTACCTTCCCGTTGATGAGCAGTTCTTC. Protein sequence: CASNPGTYLPVDEQFF.